The 22 T cell receptor beta chains listed next were all sequenced from one sample in a study of beta chain features in type 1 diabetes. The antigens for these receptors are not known. General study findings and limits: Moderately but significantly shorter TCRB CDR3s were found in Type 1 diabetes patients in all four CD4+ subsets.

All of the isolated RNA was reverse transcribed, so expressed TCRB transcripts were sequenced. Clones were sequenced by immunoSEQ multiplex PCR, and TCRdb holds only the in-frame ones, with some missing. Of 300,000 to 450,000 clones in the sample, around 10% were seen once. Sequenced input: central memory CD4+ T cells from blood. The receptors were gathered from a man aged 25-45 years with type 1 diabetes.

The V and J genes are TRBV4-1 and TRBJ2-7; 9 bases are shared with TRBD1. The CDR3 consists of 14 residues. J gave up 6 bases and V 0 bases, and 3 bases lay outside the gene matches. CDR1 and CDR2 from the germline V gene are MGHRA and YSYEKL. The CDR3 bases are TGCGCCAGCAGCCAAGAGGGGGACAGGGCCGAGCAGTACTTC. This encodes CASSQEGDRAEQYF.

This clone was picked up a small number of times. The chain links TRBV10-3 to TRBJ2-5, with 11 bases matching TRBD1. The length of the CDR3 is 16 residues. CDR1 is ENHRY and CDR2 is SYGVKD in the germline V gene. Trimming at V came to 0 bases and at J to 5 bases, leaving 5 bases not matched to a gene. CDR3 in amino acids: CAISESRTGGAETQYF. CDR3 in DNA: TGTGCCATCAGTGAGTCGAGGACAGGGGGCGCGGAGACCCAGTACTTC.

The CDR3 sequence is CASSAGQYNQPQHF. DNA of the CDR3: TGTGCCAGCAGCGCGGGACAGTACAATCAGCCCCAGCATTTT. This sequence joins TRBV5-6 and TRBJ1-5, with TRBD1 matching 7 bases. Germline V gene lookup returns CDR1 SGHDT and CDR2 YYEEEE. J was trimmed by 3 bases and V by 4 bases; bases with no gene match: 4. This CDR3 contains 14 residues.

In the case of this clone: Compared with germline, one end of the junction differs, possibly owing to a read error. The gene calls are TRBV5-1 and TRBJ2-2; 8 bases align to TRBD1. CDR3 length: 15 residues. Germline V CDR1 and CDR2: SGHRS, YFSETQ. CDR3 sequence (DNA): TGTGCCAGCAGCTCCACAGGGGGAAACACCGGGGAGCTGTTTTTT. Its protein product is CASSSTGGNTGELFF. Together with reference TRBV5-1 and TRBJ2-2, the CDR3 gives the full variable domain: KAGVTQTPRYLIKTRGQQVTLSCSPISGHRSVSWYQQTPGQGLQFLFEYFSETQRNKGNFPGRFSGRQFSNSRSEMNVSTLELGDSALYLCASSSTGGNTGELFFGEGSRLTVL.

This sequence joins TRBV7-2 and TRBJ1-5, with no clear D. Trimming took 5 bases from V and 2 from J, leaving 13 bases between them. Germline assignment: CDR1 SGHTA and CDR2 FQGNSA. This CDR3 spans 15 amino acids. CDR3: CASSGIFGGNQPQHF. CDR3 DNA sequence: TGTGCCAGCAGCGGAATATTCGGGGGCAATCAGCCCCAGCATTTT.

This clone was seen repeatedly, ten times or more. V gene TRBV5-1 combines with J gene TRBJ2-3; 12 nucleotides agree with TRBD2. V gave up 2 bases and J gave up 4 bases; unmatched junction bases: 5. The germline V gene has CDR1 SGHRS and CDR2 YFSETQ. This CDR3 is built from 16 residues. Written as DNA, the CDR3 is TGCGCCAGCAGCTTTGCCCTAGCGGGAGGGGCAGATACGCAGTATTTT. Translated, it gives CASSFALAGGADTQYF.

In this sample, this clone turned up a few times. The rearrangement uses TRBV6-6 and TRBJ2-7; TRBD1 or TRBD2 may be the D gene (5 bases each). Germline CDR1 reads MNHNY; CDR2 reads SVGAGI (reference sequence). CDR3 length equals 13 residues. V lost 6 bases to trimming and J lost 6 bases, with 15 bases between them. This chain's CDR3 is CASSTQRDREQYF. DNA of the CDR3: TGTGCCAGCAGCACACAAAGGGACCGCGAGCAGTACTTC.

Only a few counts were recorded for this clone. The sample carries other DNA sequences with the same CDR3. The chain combines TRBV5-1 with TRBJ2-1; D call uncertain. Germline V gene sequence: CDR1 SGHRS, CDR2 YFSETQ. Trimming took 2 bases from V and 8 from J, leaving 8 bases between them. This CDR3 contains 12 residues. CDR3 nucleotide sequence: TGCGCCAGCAGCTTTGTTGGGGATGAGCAGTTCTTC. This encodes CASSFVGDEQFF. The full variable domain, with the rest looked up from reference TRBV5-1 and TRBJ2-1, is KAGVTQTPRYLIKTRGQQVTLSCSPISGHRSVSWYQQTPGQGLQFLFEYFSETQRNKGNFPGRFSGRQFSNSRSEMNVSTLELGDSALYLCASSFVGDEQFFGPGTRLTVL.

There are a few counts of this clone. V usage is TRBV27 and J usage is TRBJ2-1; the match to TRBD1 covers 10 bases. The junction had 11 bases not matched to a gene; V was cut back by 2 bases and J by 16 bases. Germline V lookup: CDR1 MNHEY, CDR2 SMNVEV (reference sequence). The CDR3 extends over 14 amino acids. CDR3: CASSLTRLDRGFFF. The CDR3 region has the DNA TGTGCCAGCAGTTTAACCCGTCTGGACAGGGGGTTTTTCTTC.

The chain recombines TRBV18 with TRBJ1-1; D not certain. V was pared by 2 bases and J by 1 base, with 14 bases between. Germline V gives CDR1 KGHSH, CDR2 LQKENI. The CDR3 consists of 16 residues. The CDR3 here is CASSPAALPANTEAFF. Written as DNA, the CDR3 is TGTGCCAGCTCACCAGCGGCCCTGCCTGCGAACACTGAAGCTTTCTTT.

This clone was found a few times. This chain connects TRBV19 to TRBJ1-2; the D is unclear. Germline CDR1 reads LNHDA; CDR2 reads SQIVND (reference sequence). The CDR3 covers 14 residues. V lost 9 bases and J 10 bases, leaving 24 bases between the germline ends. The CDR3 region is CASKTSGGQAAYTF. The CDR3 DNA reads as TGTGCCAGCAAAACTTCCGGCGGGCAGGCAGCCTACACCTTC.

The gene calls are TRBV27 and TRBJ2-5; possible D gene TRBD1, 6 bases. Deletions cut 4 bases from V and 5 bases from J, with 17 bases between. Germline CDR1 is MNHEY and CDR2 is SMNVEV (reference sequence). The length of the CDR3 is 15 residues. The CDR3 protein is CASSSLQGIGETQYF. In DNA, the CDR3 is TGTGCCAGCAGTTCACTGCAGGGGATTGGGGAGACCCAGTACTTC.

The chain has TRBV7-2 and TRBJ2-1; 14 positions match TRBD2. Trimming at V came to 7 bases and at J to 5 bases, leaving 13 bases not matched to a gene. The CDR3 sequence is 18 residues long. Germline V gene sequence: CDR1 SGHTA, CDR2 FQGNSA. The CDR3 DNA reads TGTGCCAGCACCCGACTAGCGGGAGGGTTTCGTACCAACAATGAGCAGTTCTTC. Protein product: CASTRLAGGFRTNNEQFF.

The sample holds many counts of this clone. The chain uses TRBV7-9 and TRBJ2-5; 8 bases fit TRBD2. The CDR3 has 13 amino acids. Per germline, CDR1 SEHNR and CDR2 FQNEAQ (reference sequence). V trimming: 4 bases; J trimming: 4 bases; junction bases outside the gene matches: 2. The CDR3 DNA reads as TGTGCCAGCAGCTCCGGGGGGGGAGAGACCCAGTACTTC. Translated: CASSSGGGETQYF. Variable domain in full (rest from reference TRBV7-9 and TRBJ2-5): DTGVSQNPRHKITKRGQNVTFRCDPISEHNRLYWYRQTLGQGPEFLTYFQNEAQLEKSRLLSDRFSAERPKGSFSTLEIQRTEQGDSAMYLCASSSGGGETQYFGPGTRLLVL.

This clone was recorded a few times. The V and J genes are TRBV28 and TRBJ1-3, with D tentatively TRBD1 (5 bases). Per the germline V gene, CDR1 is MDHEN and CDR2 is SYDVKM. The CDR3 is 15 residues long. Trimming removed 7 bases at V and 2 bases at J, with 15 bases between. The CDR3, as DNA: TGTGCCAGCACTCTGGGAGGGACCGCTGGAAACACCATATATTTT. Protein sequence: CASTLGGTAGNTIYF.

The J gene is TRBJ2-4, the V gene TRBV2, with D possibly being TRBD2 (5 bases). The germline CDR1 and CDR2 sequences are SNHLY and FYNNEI. Trimming stripped 3 bases from V and 0 bases from J, with 9 bases between. The CDR3 loop spans 15 amino acids. The CDR3 spells CASSEDFGAKNIQYF. The CDR3 DNA sequence: TGTGCCAGCAGTGAGGACTTCGGAGCCAAAAACATTCAGTACTTC. Full variable domain (missing parts from reference TRBV2 and TRBJ2-4): EPEVTQTPSHQVTQMGQEVILRCVPISNHLYFYWYRQILGQKVEFLVSFYNNEISEKSEIFDDQFSVERPDGSNFTLKIRSTKLEDSAMYFCASSEDFGAKNIQYFGAGTRLSVL.

This clone was observed a few times. The chain combines TRBV6-5 with TRBJ1-1; no clear D gene. Trimming took 7 bases from V and 1 from J, leaving 13 bases between them. This CDR3 has 14 residues. CDR1 and CDR2 from the germline V gene are MNHEY and SVGAGI. The CDR3 sequence: CASTHGRGNTEAFF. The CDR3 DNA reads as TGTGCCAGCACCCACGGGCGGGGGAACACTGAAGCTTTCTTT.

The rearrangement joins TRBV5-4 to TRBJ2-7, with TRBD2 matching 9 bases. The length of the CDR3 is 15 residues. Germline V gives CDR1 SGHNT, CDR2 YYREEE (reference sequence). The J segment lost 4 bases and the V segment lost 6 bases, leaving 11 bases of the junction unmatched. CDR3 DNA sequence: TGTGCCAGCAACGTCCGGGGGCTAGCGGGGTACGAGCAGTACTTC. Residues: CASNVRGLAGYEQYF. Supplemented by reference TRBV5-4 and TRBJ2-7, the full variable domain reads ETGVTQSPTHLIKTRGQQVTLRCSSQSGHNTVSWYQQALGQGPQFIFQYYREEENGRGNFPPRFSGLQFPNYSSELNVNALELDDSALYLCASNVRGLAGYEQYFGPGTRLTVT.

In this sample, this clone turned up many times. J is TRBJ2-3 and V is TRBV7-9; tentatively, D is TRBD1 (6 bases). V lost 0 bases and J 3 bases, leaving 13 bases between the germline ends. The CDR3 sequence is 16 residues long. Germline CDR1 reads SEHNR; CDR2 reads FQNEAQ (reference sequence). In DNA form, the CDR3 reads TGTGCCAGCAGCTTAGCCACAGGGTCCCAGACAGATACGCAGTATTTT. It yields the protein CASSLATGSQTDTQYF.

This clone was recorded a few times. The rearrangement uses TRBV7-2 and TRBJ1-1, with 8 bases identical to TRBD1. Trimming at V came to 5 bases and at J to 5 bases, leaving 10 bases not matched to a gene. CDR1 and CDR2 (germline): SGHTA, FQGNSA. This CDR3 has 15 residues. The CDR3 reads CASSDWTGRGTEAFF. Here the CDR3 DNA reads TGTGCCAGCAGCGACTGGACAGGGCGGGGGACTGAAGCTTTCTTT.

The table lists this clone with a few counts. The V and J genes are TRBV4-3 and TRBJ1-5; D is unresolved. The CDR3 is 11 residues long. Germline CDR1 LGHNA, CDR2 YSLEER. V lost 3 bases and J lost 3, with 0 bases in between. CDR3 protein: CASSHNQPQHF. For the CDR3, the DNA is TGCGCCAGCAGCCACAATCAGCCCCAGCATTTT.

This rearrangement joins TRBV28 to TRBJ1-3; D is ambiguous. V was cut by 4 bases and J by 10 bases, with 20 bases left in between. The length of the CDR3 is 15 residues. CDR1 MDHEN and CDR2 SYDVKM come from the germline V gene. CDR3 residues: CASSSSGAGSRTIYF. The CDR3, as DNA: TGTGCCAGCAGTTCCAGCGGCGCGGGGAGTAGGACCATATATTTT. The whole variable domain, remainder taken from reference TRBV28 and TRBJ1-3, is DVKVTQSSRYLVKRTGEKVFLECVQDMDHENMFWYRQDPGLGLRLIYFSYDVKMKEKGDIPEGYSVSREKKERFSLILESASTNQTSMYLCASSSSGAGSRTIYFGEGSWLTVV.